In its sample, the clone carrying this T cell receptor beta chain was seen once. Data came from immunoSEQ multiplex PCR; TCRdb stores just in-frame clones and leaves some out. Here the sample spans 87,000 or so clones, around 95% being singletons. The entry originates in a study of technical replicates of blood from a few donors. The length of the CDR3 is 16 residues. CDR1 is ENHRY, CDR2 SYGVKD, per germline. V was trimmed by 4 bases and J by 0 bases, leaving 10 bases between them. This clonotype was sampled from a human donor in good health. The sequenced sample was T cells isolated from PBMCs. The chain combines TRBV10-3 with TRBJ2-6; perhaps TRBD2 as D (5 bases). CDR3 sequence: CAISGQRSSGANVLTF. CDR3 bases: TGTGCCATCAGTGGTCAGCGGAGCTCTGGGGCCAACGTCCTGACTTTC.